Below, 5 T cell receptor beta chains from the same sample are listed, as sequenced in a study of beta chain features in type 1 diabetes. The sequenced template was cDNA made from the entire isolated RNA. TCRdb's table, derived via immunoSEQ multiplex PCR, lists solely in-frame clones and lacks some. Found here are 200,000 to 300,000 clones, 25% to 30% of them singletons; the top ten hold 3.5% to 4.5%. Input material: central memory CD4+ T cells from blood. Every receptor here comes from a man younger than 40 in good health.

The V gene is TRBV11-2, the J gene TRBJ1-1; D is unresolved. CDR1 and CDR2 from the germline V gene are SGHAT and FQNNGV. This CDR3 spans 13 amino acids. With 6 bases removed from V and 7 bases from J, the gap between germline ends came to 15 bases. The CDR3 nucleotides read TGTGCCAGCAGAACCATTGGGCAGATTGAAGCTTTCTTT. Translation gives CASRTIGQIEAFF.

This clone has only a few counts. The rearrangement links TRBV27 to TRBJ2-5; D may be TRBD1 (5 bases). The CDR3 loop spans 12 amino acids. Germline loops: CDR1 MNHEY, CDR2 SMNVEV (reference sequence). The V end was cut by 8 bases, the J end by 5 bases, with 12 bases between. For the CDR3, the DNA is TGTGCCAGCCGAAGGGGATTGGAGACCCAGTACTTC. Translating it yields CASRRGLETQYF.

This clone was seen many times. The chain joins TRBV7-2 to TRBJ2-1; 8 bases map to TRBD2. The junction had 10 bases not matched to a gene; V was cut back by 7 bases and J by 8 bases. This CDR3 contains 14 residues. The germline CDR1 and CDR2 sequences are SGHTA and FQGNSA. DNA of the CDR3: TGTGCCAGCAACCCGGGTAGCGGGGCATATGAGCAGTTCTTC. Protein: CASNPGSGAYEQFF.

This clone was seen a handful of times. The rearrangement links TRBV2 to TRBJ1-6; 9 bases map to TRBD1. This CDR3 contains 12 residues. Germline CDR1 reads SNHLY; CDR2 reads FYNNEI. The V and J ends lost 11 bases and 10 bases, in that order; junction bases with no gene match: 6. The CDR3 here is CAGHGQGSPLHF. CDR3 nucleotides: TGTGCCGGCCACGGACAGGGGTCACCCCTCCACTTT.

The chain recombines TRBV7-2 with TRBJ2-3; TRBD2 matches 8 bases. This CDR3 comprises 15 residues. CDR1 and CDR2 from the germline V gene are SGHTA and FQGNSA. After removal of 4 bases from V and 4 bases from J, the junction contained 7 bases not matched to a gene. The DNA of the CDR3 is TGTGCCAGCAGCTCTAGCGGGCTGGTTTCAGATACGCAGTATTTT. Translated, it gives CASSSSGLVSDTQYF.